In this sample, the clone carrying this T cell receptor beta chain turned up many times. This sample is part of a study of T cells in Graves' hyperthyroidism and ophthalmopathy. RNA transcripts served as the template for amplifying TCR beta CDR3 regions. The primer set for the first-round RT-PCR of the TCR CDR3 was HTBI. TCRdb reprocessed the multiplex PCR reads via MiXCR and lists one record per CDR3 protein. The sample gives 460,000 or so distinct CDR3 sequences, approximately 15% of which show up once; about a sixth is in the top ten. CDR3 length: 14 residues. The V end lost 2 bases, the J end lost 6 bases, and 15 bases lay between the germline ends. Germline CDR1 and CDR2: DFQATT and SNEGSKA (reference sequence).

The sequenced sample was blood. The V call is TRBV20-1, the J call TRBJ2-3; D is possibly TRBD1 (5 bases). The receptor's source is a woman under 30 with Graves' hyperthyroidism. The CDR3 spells CSARTRGYGDTQYF. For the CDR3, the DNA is TGCAGTGCTAGAACAAGGGGCTATGGGGATACGCAGTATTTT.